The next 20 T cell receptor beta chains were all read from a single sample in a study of cytomegalovirus exposure and HLA in healthy donors. The PCR had 60 Vbeta and 13 Jbeta primers. TCRdb's table, derived via immunoSEQ multiplex PCR, lists solely in-frame clones and lacks some. The table includes 100,000 to 150,000 clones, over 15% detected once. Sequences were obtained from PBMCs. These TCRs come from a female donor in good health and CMV-seropositive.

This chain's CDR3 is CASPSFPPDRANYGYTF. CDR3 in DNA: TGTGCCAGCCCCTCCTTCCCCCCCGACAGGGCCAACTATGGCTACACCTTC. This sequence joins TRBV7-2 and TRBJ1-2; TRBD1 matches 7 bases. V shed 8 bases, J shed 2 bases, and the junction held 17 bases outside the gene matches. CDR1 and CDR2 (germline): SGHTA, FQGNSA. This CDR3 is built from 17 residues.

V usage is TRBV7-2 and J usage is TRBJ1-5; D perhaps matches TRBD1 (6 bases). V lost 2 bases, J lost 7 bases, and 9 bases lay in between. This CDR3 spans 13 amino acids. Per the germline V gene, CDR1 is SGHTA and CDR2 is FQGNSA. CDR3 in DNA: TGTGCCAGCAGCTTACAGGGGCTACAGCCCCAGCATTTT. Translated: CASSLQGLQPQHF.

This clone was seen a handful of times. This chain joins TRBV5-4 and TRBJ2-7, with 8 bases aligning to TRBD1. The J segment lost 5 bases and the V segment lost 4 bases, leaving 8 bases of the junction unmatched. Germline V gene sequence: CDR1 SGHNT, CDR2 YYREEE (reference sequence). This CDR3 is built from 14 residues. DNA for the CDR3: TGTGCCAGCAGCACCGAGGACAGGGTGGACGAGCAGTACTTC. Translation: CASSTEDRVDEQYF.

On this clone itself: Other DNA sequences in the sample encode the same CDR3. The chain has TRBV27 and TRBJ2-3, with D uncertain. The germline V and J ends were trimmed by 0 bases and 1 base, with 2 bases remaining between them. This CDR3 has 13 residues. Germline V gene sequence: CDR1 MNHEY, CDR2 SMNVEV (reference sequence). CDR3 in DNA: TGTGCCAGCAGTTTATCCGGCACAGATACGCAGTATTTT. It specifies CASSLSGTDTQYF.

This clone turned up a few times. The J gene is TRBJ1-5, the V gene TRBV4-1; D not certain. Germline loops: CDR1 MGHRA, CDR2 YSYEKL. This CDR3 has 15 amino acids. V gave up 1 base and J gave up 0 bases, with 7 bases separating them. In DNA form, the CDR3 reads TGCGCCAGCAGCCAAGTGTCAGGTAGCAATCAGCCCCAGCATTTT. Translation: CASSQVSGSNQPQHF.

J is TRBJ1-1 and V is TRBV6-4; D gene uncertain. Germline lookup yields CDR1 MRHNA and CDR2 SNTAGT. The CDR3 length is 13 residues. V was cut by 3 bases and J by 4 bases, with 9 bases left in between. The CDR3 coding sequence is TGTGCCAGCAGTGAAGAGGAGGGCACTGAAGCTTTCTTT. This gives the protein CASSEEEGTEAFF.

This rearrangement joins TRBV5-1 to TRBJ1-4; 9 bases match TRBD1. V was pared by 4 bases and J by 5 bases, with 3 bases of the junction left unmatched. The CDR3 is made up of 14 amino acids. Germline CDR1 is SGHRS and CDR2 is YFSETQ. For the CDR3, the DNA is TGCGCCAGCAGCGTCGGGACAGGGAATGAAAAACTGTTTTTT. It translates to CASSVGTGNEKLFF.

This clone was seen only a few times. The chain links TRBV9 to TRBJ1-2, with a weak D call TRBD1 (6 bases). The length of the CDR3 is 14 residues. V was shortened by 4 bases and J by 1 base, with 11 bases between the two germline ends. Germline V gives CDR1 SGDLS, CDR2 YYNGEE. CDR3 sequence (DNA): TGTGCCAGCAGCATTGGACAGCTTAACTATGGCTACACCTTC. Translation gives CASSIGQLNYGYTF. Supplemented by reference TRBV9 and TRBJ1-2, the full variable domain reads DSGVTQTPKHLITATGQRVTLRCSPRSGDLSVYWYQQSLDQGLQFLIQYYNGEERAKGNILERFSAQQFPDLHSELNLSSLELGDSALYFCASSIGQLNYGYTFGSGTRLTVV.

The V gene is TRBV28, the J gene TRBJ1-2; tentatively, D is TRBD1 (5 bases). Deletions cut 6 bases from V and 0 bases from J, with 8 bases between. The CDR3 extends over 13 amino acids. Germline V gene lookup returns CDR1 MDHEN and CDR2 SYDVKM. CDR3 in amino acids: CASRGPPNYGYTF. DNA for the CDR3: TGTGCCAGCAGGGGGCCTCCTAACTATGGCTACACCTTC.

J is TRBJ1-5 and V is TRBV30; tentative D call: TRBD1 (5 bases). CDR1 is GTSNPN, CDR2 SVGIG, per germline (reference sequence). The CDR3 consists of 14 residues. Trimming pared 3 bases from V and 3 bases from J, leaving 12 bases between. CDR3: CAWSRRQTNQPQHF. The CDR3 region has the DNA TGTGCCTGGAGCCGGAGACAGACCAATCAGCCCCAGCATTTT.

There are a few counts of this clone. The chain joins TRBV5-6 to TRBJ2-7; a possible D gene is TRBD1 (6 bases). The germline V gene has CDR1 SGHDT and CDR2 YYEEEE. This CDR3 is built from 17 residues. The ends were cut back, 3 bases at V and 6 bases at J, with 25 bases in the middle. The CDR3 is CASSSTYYRVGEVEQYF. CDR3 bases: TGTGCCAGCAGCTCTACTTACTACAGGGTGGGAGAGGTCGAGCAGTACTTC.

This chain uses TRBV28 with TRBJ2-1; 16 bases agree with TRBD2. The germline gives CDR1 MDHEN, CDR2 SYDVKM. The CDR3 covers 16 residues. J was trimmed by 1 base and V by 8 bases; bases with no gene match: 2. CDR3 in amino acids: CASGTSGRGSYNEQFF. The CDR3, as DNA: TGTGCCAGCGGGACTAGCGGGAGGGGGTCCTACAATGAGCAGTTCTTC.

This clone has a handful of counts. The chain couples TRBV6-1 to TRBJ2-3, with D uncertain. Trimming shortened V by 3 bases and J by 3 bases, and 4 bases separated the two germline ends. Germline V lookup: CDR1 MNHNS, CDR2 SASEGT. This CDR3 has 12 amino acids. CDR3 in amino acids: CASSDVTDTQYF. CDR3 nucleotides: TGTGCCAGCAGTGATGTAACAGATACGCAGTATTTT.

V usage is TRBV25-1 and J usage is TRBJ2-5; perhaps TRBD2 as D (6 bases). Germline V CDR1 and CDR2: MGHDK, SYGVNS. This CDR3 has 14 residues. Trimming left V 4 bases short and J 5 bases short, with 14 bases between. CDR3 region: CASSAEGPGETQYF. The CDR3 DNA follows: TGTGCCAGCAGTGCGGAGGGGCCCGGGGAGACCCAGTACTTC.

The rearrangement uses TRBV28 and TRBJ1-3; D unclear. The CDR3 is made up of 13 amino acids. Germline V gene sequence: CDR1 MDHEN, CDR2 SYDVKM. The ends were cut back, 7 bases at V and 1 base at J, with 8 bases in the middle. DNA of the CDR3: TGTGCCAGCACTCGGGATTCTGGAAACACCATATATTTT. It codes for CASTRDSGNTIYF. The entire variable domain, with the rest obtained from reference TRBV28 and TRBJ1-3, is as follows: DVKVTQSSRYLVKRTGEKVFLECVQDMDHENMFWYRQDPGLGLRLIYFSYDVKMKEKGDIPEGYSVSREKKERFSLILESASTNQTSMYLCASTRDSGNTIYFGEGSWLTVV.

This clone was seen a handful of times. CDR3 sequence (DNA): TGTGCCACCAGCAGAGATGGGCGGGAGAACATTCAGTACTTC. Its translation: CATSRDGRENIQYF. The chain joins TRBV15 to TRBJ2-4, with 7 bases fitting TRBD2. The CDR3 runs 14 residues. Germline V CDR1 and CDR2: LNHNV, YYDKDF (reference sequence). V lost 0 bases and J lost 7; bases outside the gene matches: 3.

This chain joins TRBV19 and TRBJ2-4, with D unresolved. Germline V gives CDR1 LNHDA, CDR2 SQIVND (reference sequence). V was pared by 3 bases and J by 9 bases, with 6 bases between. The CDR3 extends over 11 amino acids. The CDR3 is CASSIGIIQYF. Here the CDR3 DNA reads TGTGCCAGTAGTATCGGTATCATTCAGTACTTC.

This sequence joins TRBV25-1 and TRBJ2-7; 11 nucleotides agree with TRBD1. V lost 3 bases and J lost 2; bases outside the gene matches: 3. The length of the CDR3 is 15 residues. CDR1 is MGHDK and CDR2 is SYGVNS in the germline V gene. The CDR3 region is CASSDRDRGTYEQYF. In DNA, the CDR3 is TGTGCCAGCAGTGACCGGGACAGGGGGACCTACGAGCAGTACTTC.

This clone has only a few counts. The chain links TRBV15 to TRBJ2-1, with a possible D match to TRBD2 (6 bases). The V gene's germline CDR1 is LNHNV and CDR2 YYDKDF (reference sequence). The CDR3 is 16 amino acids. Trimming took off 6 bases at V and 1 base at J, with 16 bases between the two ends. The CDR3 DNA is TGTGCCACCAGTAAGATGGGAGGTATATCCTACAATGAGCAGTTCTTC. This translates into CATSKMGGISYNEQFF.

The chain joins TRBV9 to TRBJ1-2; 9 positions match TRBD1. Per the germline V gene, CDR1 is SGDLS and CDR2 is YYNGEE. There are 17 residues in the CDR3. V trimming: 0 bases; J trimming: 1 base; junction bases outside the gene matches: 7. The DNA for the CDR3 is TGTGCCAGCAGCGTAGAGGGACAGGGTCCCAATAACTATGGCTACACCTTC. It is translated as CASSVEGQGPNNYGYTF.